Below, one T cell receptor beta chain is given with its context. Its antigen remains unknown. The data are from a study of post-analysis software for immune sequencing data. The TCR beta cDNA libraries carried unique molecular identifiers. TCRdb independently ran MiXCR on the PCR reads; one entry per CDR3 protein. The table has 550,000 to 700,000 distinct CDR3 sequences, roughly 46% seen once. Study-level results: With F measure, samples from one preparation batch clustered together strongly. Elevated frequency relative to controls characterized four or five TRBV segments in patients, TRBV5-6, TRBV5-1 and TRBV20-1 among them.

Trimming cost V 6 bases and J 11 bases, with 22 bases left between them. The CDR3 has 15 amino acids. Sequencing used blood. The TCR was taken from a girl aged 5-17 years with multiple sclerosis. The V and J genes are TRBV12-3 or TRBV12-4 and TRBJ1-4; D perhaps matches TRBD1 (6 bases). The CDR3 here is CASRADRIFHGKLFF. DNA of the CDR3: TGTGCCAGCAGAGCCGACAGGATATTTCACGGGAAACTGTTTTTT.